Included here is one TCR beta chain sequence, with context. The data stem from a study of blood T cells in healthy people across ages. A second about 7 to 11 cycle PCR used barcoded and J-beta primers. TCRdb passed the 5' RACE reads through MiXCR, listing each CDR3 protein once. The data show around 1,500,000 distinct CDR3 sequences, about 43% seen once. This CDR3 has 16 amino acids. The ends lost 0 bases at V and 3 bases at J; junction bases unmatched: 7. Looked up from germline, CDR1 is SGHRS and CDR2 is YFSETQ. Sequenced input: blood. The TCR comes from a woman between 18 and 29 years old in good health. The rearrangement links TRBV5-1 to TRBJ1-1, with TRBD1 matching over 8 bases. The CDR3 DNA is TGCGCCAGCAGCTTGGTGCAGGGACAGGTGGACACTGAAGCTTTCTTT. This gives the protein CASSLVQGQVDTEAFF.